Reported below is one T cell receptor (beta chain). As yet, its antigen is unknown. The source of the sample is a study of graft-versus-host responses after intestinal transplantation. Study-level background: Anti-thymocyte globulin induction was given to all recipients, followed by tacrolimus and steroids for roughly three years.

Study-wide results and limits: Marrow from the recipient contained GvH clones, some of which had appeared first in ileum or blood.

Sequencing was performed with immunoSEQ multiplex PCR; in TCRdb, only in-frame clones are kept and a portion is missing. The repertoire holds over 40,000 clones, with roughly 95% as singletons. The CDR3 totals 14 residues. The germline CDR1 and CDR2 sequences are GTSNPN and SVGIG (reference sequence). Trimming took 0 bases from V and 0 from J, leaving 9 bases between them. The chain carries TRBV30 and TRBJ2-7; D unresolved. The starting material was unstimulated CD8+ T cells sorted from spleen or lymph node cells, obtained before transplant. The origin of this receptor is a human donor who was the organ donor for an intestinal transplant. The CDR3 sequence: CAWSVYQSSYEQYF. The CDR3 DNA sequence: TGTGCCTGGAGTGTGTATCAGAGCTCCTACGAGCAGTACTTC.